This T cell receptor beta chain originates from a study of shared clonotypes between healthy human individuals. The CDR3 extends over 14 amino acids. Between the trimmed V and J ends, which lost 10 bases and 8 bases, there was a span of 23 bases. Measured with immunoSEQ multiplex PCR; TCRdb has only the in-frame clones, and not every one. The repertoire holds about 1.1 million clones, with 70% to 80% as singletons. V and J are TRBV23-1 and TRBJ1-2; no firm D call. TRBV23-1 has ORF status, its function being uncertain. The specimen was memory CD4+ T cells from PBMCs. Subset specified: CD45RA-negative fraction. This receptor was obtained from a young man in good health. Some clones in this sample may be carry-over from other donors' samples. Here the CDR3 DNA reads TGCGCCAACACTTCAATTATCGGGCGGAGCGGCTACACCTTC. It encodes CANTSIIGRSGYTF.